The subject of this entry is one T cell receptor (beta chain). Its antigen remains unknown. The data were obtained in a study of shared clonotypes between healthy human individuals. Each subset's genomic DNA was split evenly across several immunoSEQ plates. The repertoire was sequenced with immunoSEQ multiplex PCR; TCRdb's copy has only in-frame clones and lacks some. The profile covers 550,000 to 650,000 clones, with roughly 96% appearing a single time and approximately 0.12% taken by the ten largest. Naive CD8 cells comprised CD45RO-negative, CCR7-positively selected cells, excluding terminally differentiated effector memory CD45RA+ cells. Donors were healthy HIV-negative adults without recently reported acute infections or vaccinations. The study, taken as a whole, reports: Generation probability values for non-shared clonotypes were lower than those for clonotypes shared by all four donors. Having only a few donors restricted how much genetic and exposure-history diversity was captured.

The V gene's germline CDR1 is MDHEN and CDR2 SYDVKM. V was cut by 7 bases and J by 7 bases, with 17 bases left in between. This CDR3 is 13 amino acids long. The chain has TRBV28 and TRBJ2-7, with unresolved D. The receptor's source is a woman in her twenties or thirties in good health. Source material: naive CD8+ T cells sorted from blood. As DNA, the CDR3 is TGTGCCAGCACCATATCCGGCTCGAGGGAGCAGTACTTC. This gives the protein CASTISGSREQYF.